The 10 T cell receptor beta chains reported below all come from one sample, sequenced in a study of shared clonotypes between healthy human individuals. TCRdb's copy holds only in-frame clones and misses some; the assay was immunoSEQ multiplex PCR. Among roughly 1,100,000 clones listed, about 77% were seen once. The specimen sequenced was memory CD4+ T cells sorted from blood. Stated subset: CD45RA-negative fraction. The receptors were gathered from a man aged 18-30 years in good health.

The CDR3 here is CASSAVGQTQETQYF. The CDR3 DNA sequence: TGTGCCAGCAGTGCGGTTGGGCAGACCCAAGAGACCCAGTACTTC. The chain joins TRBV2 to TRBJ2-5; no definite D call. The ends were cut back, 4 bases at V and 1 base at J, with 13 bases in the middle. Per germline, CDR1 SNHLY and CDR2 FYNNEI. The CDR3 totals 15 residues.

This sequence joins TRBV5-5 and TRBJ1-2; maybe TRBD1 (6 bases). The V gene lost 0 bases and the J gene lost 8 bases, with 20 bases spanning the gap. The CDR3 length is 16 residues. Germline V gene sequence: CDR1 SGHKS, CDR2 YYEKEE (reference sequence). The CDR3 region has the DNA TGTGCCAGCAGCTTGGGACACAGGGCGCCGGCCTACGGCTACACCTTC. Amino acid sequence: CASSLGHRAPAYGYTF.

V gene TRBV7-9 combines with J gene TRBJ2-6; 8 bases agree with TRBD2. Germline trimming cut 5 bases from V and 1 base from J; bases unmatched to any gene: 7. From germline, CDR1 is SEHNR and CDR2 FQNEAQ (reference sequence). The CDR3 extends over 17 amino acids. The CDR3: CASSTTGGGSGANVLTF. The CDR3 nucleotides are TGTGCCAGCAGCACCACAGGCGGGGGGTCTGGGGCCAACGTCCTGACTTTC. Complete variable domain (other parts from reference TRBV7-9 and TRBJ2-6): DTGVSQNPRHKITKRGQNVTFRCDPISEHNRLYWYRQTLGQGPEFLTYFQNEAQLEKSRLLSDRFSAERPKGSFSTLEIQRTEQGDSAMYLCASSTTGGGSGANVLTFGAGSRLTVL.

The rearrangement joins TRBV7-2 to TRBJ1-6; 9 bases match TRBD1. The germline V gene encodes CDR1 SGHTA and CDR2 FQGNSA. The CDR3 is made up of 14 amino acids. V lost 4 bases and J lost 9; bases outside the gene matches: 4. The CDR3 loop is CASSYRDRVSPLHF. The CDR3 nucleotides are TGTGCCAGCAGCTACCGGGACAGGGTTTCACCCCTCCACTTT.

The CDR3, as DNA: TGTGCCAGCAGTGAGAAGGGGCATAGAAACACCATATATTTT. Amino acid sequence: CASSEKGHRNTIYF. The chain carries TRBV6-1 and TRBJ1-3; possibly TRBD1 for D (5 bases). The germline CDR1 and CDR2 sequences are MNHNS and SASEGT. The CDR3 totals 14 residues. The germline V and J ends were trimmed by 3 bases and 5 bases, with 11 bases remaining between them.

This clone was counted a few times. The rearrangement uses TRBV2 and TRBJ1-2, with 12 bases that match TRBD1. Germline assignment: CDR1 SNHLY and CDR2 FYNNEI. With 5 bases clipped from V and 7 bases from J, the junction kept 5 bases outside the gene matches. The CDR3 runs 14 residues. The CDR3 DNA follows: TGTGCCAGCAGTACGGGACAGGGGGCGCGTGGCTACACCTTC. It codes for CASSTGQGARGYTF.

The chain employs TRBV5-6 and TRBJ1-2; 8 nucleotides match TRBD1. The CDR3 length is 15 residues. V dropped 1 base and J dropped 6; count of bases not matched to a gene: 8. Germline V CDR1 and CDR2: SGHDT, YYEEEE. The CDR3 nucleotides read TGTGCCAGCAGCTTGTACGACAGGGGTGGGGATGGCTACACCTTC. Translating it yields CASSLYDRGGDGYTF.

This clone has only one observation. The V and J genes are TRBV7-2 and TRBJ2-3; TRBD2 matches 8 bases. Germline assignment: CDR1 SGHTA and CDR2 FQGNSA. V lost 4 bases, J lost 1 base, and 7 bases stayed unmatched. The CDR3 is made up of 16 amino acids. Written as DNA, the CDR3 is TGTGCCAGCAGCTCCTGGGTAGCGGGGCGCACAGATACGCAGTATTTT. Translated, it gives CASSSWVAGRTDTQYF.

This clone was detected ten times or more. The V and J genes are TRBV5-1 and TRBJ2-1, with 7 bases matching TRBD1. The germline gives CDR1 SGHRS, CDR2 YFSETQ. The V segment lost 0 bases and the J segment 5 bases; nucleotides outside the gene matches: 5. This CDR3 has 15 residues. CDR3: CASSLEGGVHNEQFF. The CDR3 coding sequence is TGCGCCAGCAGCTTGGAAGGGGGCGTCCACAATGAGCAGTTCTTC. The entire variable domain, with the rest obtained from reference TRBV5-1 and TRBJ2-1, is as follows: KAGVTQTPRYLIKTRGQQVTLSCSPISGHRSVSWYQQTPGQGLQFLFEYFSETQRNKGNFPGRFSGRQFSNSRSEMNVSTLELGDSALYLCASSLEGGVHNEQFFGPGTRLTVL.

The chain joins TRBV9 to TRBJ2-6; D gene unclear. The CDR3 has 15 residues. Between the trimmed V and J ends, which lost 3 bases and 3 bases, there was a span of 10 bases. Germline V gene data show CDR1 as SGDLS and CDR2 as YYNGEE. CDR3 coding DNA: TGTGCCAGCAGCGGTCAACCGGGTGGGGCCAACGTCCTGACTTTC. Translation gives CASSGQPGGANVLTF.